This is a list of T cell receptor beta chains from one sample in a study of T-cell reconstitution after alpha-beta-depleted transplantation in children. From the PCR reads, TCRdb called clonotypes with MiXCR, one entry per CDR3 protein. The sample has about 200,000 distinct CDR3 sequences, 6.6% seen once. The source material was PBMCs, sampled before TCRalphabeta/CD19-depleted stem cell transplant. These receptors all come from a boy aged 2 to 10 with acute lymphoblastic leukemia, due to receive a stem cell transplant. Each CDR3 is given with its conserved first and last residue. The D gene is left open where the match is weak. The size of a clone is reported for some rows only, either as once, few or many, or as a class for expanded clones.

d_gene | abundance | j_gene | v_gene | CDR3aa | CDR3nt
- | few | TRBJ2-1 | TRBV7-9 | CASSSGAVVRNEQFF | TGTGCCAGCAGCTCAGGGGCTGTCGTTCGGAATGAGCAGTTCTTC
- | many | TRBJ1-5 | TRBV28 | CASSSGTAVAGPQHF | TGTGCCAGCAGTTCGGGGACGGCCGTGGCTGGGCCCCAGCATTTT
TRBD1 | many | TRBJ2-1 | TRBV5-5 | CASRLFEGAHLFF | TGTGCCAGTCGATTATTTGAGGGGGCGCATCTGTTCTTC
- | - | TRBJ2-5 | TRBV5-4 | CASSFDSGGETQYF | TGTGCCAGCAGCTTCGATTCAGGGGGGGAGACCCAGTACTTC
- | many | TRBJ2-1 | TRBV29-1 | CSVGDNEQFF | TGCAGCGTTGGGGACAATGAGCAGTTCTTC
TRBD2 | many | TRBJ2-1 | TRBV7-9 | CASSSSGRSYNEQFF | TGTGCCAGCAGTTCTAGCGGGAGAAGTTACAATGAGCAGTTCTTC
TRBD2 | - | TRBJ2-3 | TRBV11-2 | CASSLDPFRAGVTDTQYF | TGTGCCAGCAGCTTAGATCCCTTCAGAGCGGGAGTAACAGATACGCAGTATTTT
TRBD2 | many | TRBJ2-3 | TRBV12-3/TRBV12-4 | CASRTPRDYESTDTQYF | TGTGCCAGCAGGACCCCCCGGGACTACGAGAGCACAGATACGCAGTATTTT
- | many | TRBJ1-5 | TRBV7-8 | CASSLTVDSNQPQHF | TGTGCCAGCAGCCTAACGGTGGATAGCAATCAGCCCCAGCATTTT
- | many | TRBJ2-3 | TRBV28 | CASSPLSHTQYF | TGTGCCAGCAGTCCCCTAAGCCATACGCAGTATTTT
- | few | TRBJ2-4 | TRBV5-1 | CASSADSPKNIQYF | TGCGCCAGCAGCGCGGACAGCCCAAAAAACATTCAGTACTTC
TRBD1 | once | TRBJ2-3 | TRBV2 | CATQGVGADTQYF | TGTGCCACCCAGGGGGTCGGGGCAGATACGCAGTATTTT
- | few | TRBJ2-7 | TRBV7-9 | CASSLRLGDEQYF | TGTGCCAGCAGCTTGAGGTTAGGAGACGAGCAGTACTTC
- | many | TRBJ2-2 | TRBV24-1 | CATTLKPGHPSGELFF | TGTGCCACCACCTTAAAACCGGGACACCCAAGCGGGGAGCTGTTTTTT
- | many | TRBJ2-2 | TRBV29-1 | CSVLVKGERASGELFF | TGCAGCGTCCTCGTGAAGGGGGAACGGGCCAGCGGGGAGCTGTTTTTT
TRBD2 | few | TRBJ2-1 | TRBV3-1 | CASSQEPAGGWEQFF | TGTGCCAGCAGCCAAGAACCAGCGGGGGGGTGGGAGCAGTTCTTC
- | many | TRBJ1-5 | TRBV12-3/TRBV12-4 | CASTRGTADNQPQHF | TGTGCCAGCACCCGAGGGACGGCAGACAATCAGCCCCAGCATTTT
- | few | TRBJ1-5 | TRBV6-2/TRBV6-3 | CAVQNPHQPQHF | TGTGCCGTACAAAACCCTCATCAGCCCCAGCATTTT
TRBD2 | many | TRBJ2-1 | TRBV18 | CASSPPPRYAGGRFYNEQFF | TGTGCCAGCTCACCACCCCCCAGGTATGCTGGCGGGAGGTTCTACAATGAGCAGTTCTTC
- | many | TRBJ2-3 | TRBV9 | CASSVDGQADTQYF | TGTGCCAGCAGCGTAGATGGGCAAGCAGATACGCAGTATTTT
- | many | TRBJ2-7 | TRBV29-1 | CSVEGRAAGEQYF | TGCAGCGTTGAAGGGAGAGCGGCCGGCGAGCAGTACTTC
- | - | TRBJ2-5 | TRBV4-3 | CASSQESFGLAETQYF | TGCGCCAGCAGCCAAGAGTCCTTCGGATTAGCCGAGACCCAGTACTTC
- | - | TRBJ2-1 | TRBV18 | CASSPLIYNEQFF | TGTGCCAGCTCACCACTAATCTACAATGAGCAGTTCTTC
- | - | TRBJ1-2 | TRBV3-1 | CASSQVGRYGYTF | TGTGCCAGCAGCCAAGTTGGACGCTATGGCTACACCTTC
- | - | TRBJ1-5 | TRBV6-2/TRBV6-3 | CASMVTSGNQPQHF | TGTGCCAGCATGGTCACCTCGGGCAATCAGCCCCAGCATTTT